The 30 T cell receptor beta chains reported below all come from one sample, sequenced in a study of patients and donors after allogeneic stem cell transplantation. TCRdb re-called the RT-PCR reads through MiXCR, storing one row per CDR3 protein. The profile covers about a million distinct CDR3 sequences, with approximately 18% appearing a single time and around 5.5% taken by the ten largest. The sequencing sample was made of blood, either unsorted or a sorted T cell fraction (not recorded which). The receptors were sampled from a human donor who was either an allogeneic HSCT recipient or a stem cell or donor lymphocyte infusion donor (not recorded which). It is not recorded whose cells these are; they may come from a transplant donor.

This clonotype appeared many times. V gene TRBV12-3 or TRBV12-4 combines with J gene TRBJ1-5; D may be TRBD1 (5 bases). The V end lost 3 bases, the J end lost 6 bases, and 12 bases lay between the germline ends. The CDR3 loop spans 14 amino acids. The CDR3 nucleotides are TGTGCCAGCAGTTTTTGGGACCGGAGTCAGCCCCAGCATTTT. Protein: CASSFWDRSQPQHF.

This chain uses TRBV25-1 with TRBJ2-7, with 14 bases identical to TRBD2. This CDR3 contains 16 residues. Germline CDR1 MGHDK, CDR2 SYGVNS. V shed 4 bases, J shed 3 bases, and the junction held 5 bases outside the gene matches. CDR3 DNA sequence: TGTGCCAGCAGTGCTGGGGGACTAGCGGGAGTCTACGAGCAGTACTTC. It yields the protein CASSAGGLAGVYEQYF.

This clonotype was seen only a few times. CDR3 in DNA: TGCAGTGCTCTAGCGGGGGGGAACACCGGGGAGCTGTTTTTT. This codes for CSALAGGNTGELFF. The chain carries TRBV20-1 and TRBJ2-2, with TRBD2 matching over 11 bases. J lost 1 base, V lost 5 bases, and 0 bases had no gene match. This CDR3 has 14 amino acids. Germline CDR1 reads DFQATT; CDR2 reads SNEGSKA (reference sequence).

Many counts were recorded for this clonotype. This chain connects TRBV29-1 to TRBJ2-2; unclear D gene. The CDR3 consists of 11 residues. Germline CDR1 is SQVTM and CDR2 is ANQGSEA. Trimming stripped 4 bases from V and 5 bases from J, with 5 bases between. The CDR3 DNA reads as TGCAGCGTTGTTTGGACCGGGGAGCTGTTTTTT. Protein product: CSVVWTGELFF.

The table lists this clonotype with a few counts. The rearrangement links TRBV7-2 to TRBJ2-3; D possibly corresponds to TRBD2 (6 bases). The germline CDR1 and CDR2 sequences are SGHTA and FQGNSA. This CDR3 has 16 amino acids. V lost 1 base and J lost 1, with 12 bases in between. The CDR3 region is CASSLDLALGTDTQYF. The CDR3 DNA reads as TGTGCCAGCAGCTTAGATCTAGCGCTAGGCACAGATACGCAGTATTTT.

The V and J genes are TRBV12-3 or TRBV12-4 and TRBJ2-2, with D perhaps TRBD2 (6 bases). This CDR3 comprises 16 residues. V dropped 8 bases and J dropped 1 base, with 17 bases sitting between them. The CDR3 here is CASRQRGLWNTGELFF. The CDR3 DNA follows: TGTGCCAGCCGACAAAGGGGACTCTGGAACACCGGGGAGCTGTTTTTT.

The chain employs TRBV6-2 or TRBV6-3 and TRBJ2-3; 8 bases align to TRBD2. With V trimmed by 2 bases and J by 0 bases, 7 bases remained unmatched. CDR1 and CDR2 from the germline V gene are MNHEY and SVGEGT. The CDR3 extends over 17 amino acids. The CDR3 DNA sequence: TGTGCCAGCAGTTACCCTCGCGGGGGGCCTAGCACAGATACGCAGTATTTT. Protein product: CASSYPRGGPSTDTQYF.

This clonotype has just a few counts. The genes are TRBV20-1 and TRBJ2-7; TRBD2 matches at 8 bases. Germline V gene sequence: CDR1 DFQATT, CDR2 SNEGSKA (reference sequence). With 1 base clipped from V and 3 bases from J, the junction kept 2 bases outside the gene matches. This CDR3 comprises 13 residues. CDR3 coding DNA: TGCAGTGCTAGAGGAGCGGGAGACTACGAGCAGTACTTC. Amino acids: CSARGAGDYEQYF.

This clonotype was counted at least ten times. This sequence joins TRBV12-3 or TRBV12-4 and TRBJ2-1; 8 positions agree with TRBD1. The V and J ends lost 5 bases and 6 bases, in that order; junction bases with no gene match: 3. The CDR3 is made up of 13 amino acids. DNA for the CDR3: TGTGCCAGCAGTCCCCAGGGGGCCAATGAGCAGTTCTTC. It codes for CASSPQGANEQFF.

J is TRBJ1-2 and V is TRBV12-3 or TRBV12-4; the match to TRBD1 covers 9 bases. After removal of 7 bases from V and 5 bases from J, the junction contained 8 bases not matched to a gene. CDR3 length equals 14 residues. The CDR3 DNA is TGTGCCAGCACCTTCCGGGGACAGGGTTATGGCTACACCTTC. Protein: CASTFRGQGYGYTF.

This clonotype was observed many times. This rearrangement joins TRBV12-3 or TRBV12-4 to TRBJ2-2; 7 bases align to TRBD1. CDR3 length: 13 amino acids. The trim removed 5 bases at V and 6 bases at J, leaving 3 bases unmatched. CDR3 in amino acids: CASSPQGPGELFF. As DNA, the CDR3 is TGTGCCAGCAGTCCACAGGGGCCCGGGGAGCTGTTTTTT.

This clonotype was recorded many times. The rearrangement joins TRBV12-3 or TRBV12-4 to TRBJ2-5; 8 positions agree with TRBD2. The CDR3 is 16 residues long. The junction had 11 bases not matched to a gene; V was cut back by 4 bases and J by 4 bases. The CDR3 spells CASSSSGGARGETQYF. For the CDR3, the DNA is TGTGCCAGCAGTTCCTCGGGGGGGGCACGCGGAGAGACCCAGTACTTC.

This chain connects TRBV12-3 or TRBV12-4 to TRBJ2-2, with D perhaps matching TRBD1 or TRBD2 (5 bases each). The CDR3 has 14 amino acids. V lost 6 bases and J 1 base, leaving 9 bases between the germline ends. The CDR3 DNA reads as TGTGCCAGCAGACCGGGACGGAACACCGGGGAGCTGTTTTTT. Its translation: CASRPGRNTGELFF.

This clonotype has a handful of counts. J is TRBJ2-5 and V is TRBV29-1; maybe TRBD2 (5 bases). The germline CDR1 and CDR2 sequences are SQVTM and ANQGSEA. CDR3 length equals 13 residues. V lost 4 bases and J lost 5, with 14 bases in between. The CDR3 region has the DNA TGCAGCGTTGCGGGGAGCAGTATGGAGACCCAGTACTTC. The encoded protein is CSVAGSSMETQYF.

The rearrangement joins TRBV20-1 to TRBJ2-7; 9 bases map to TRBD1. This CDR3 comprises 15 residues. The germline V gene encodes CDR1 DFQATT and CDR2 SNEGSKA (reference sequence). V lost 1 base and J lost 2; bases outside the gene matches: 6. CDR3 sequence: CSARAGQGETYEQYF. In DNA form, the CDR3 reads TGCAGTGCTAGAGCGGGACAGGGAGAAACCTACGAGCAGTACTTC.

This clonotype has just a few counts. CDR3 nucleotides: TGTGCCAGCGGGTTTAGGCCCATGAACACTGAAGCTTTCTTT. It translates to CASGFRPMNTEAFF. The J gene is TRBJ1-1, the V gene TRBV12-3 or TRBV12-4, with D unresolved. The CDR3 has 14 residues. The V end lost 8 bases, the J end lost 0 bases, and 13 bases lay between the germline ends.

This clonotype was observed at least ten times. This rearrangement joins TRBV12-3 or TRBV12-4 to TRBJ1-2; the match to TRBD1 covers 7 bases. V lost 2 bases, J lost 4 bases, and 1 base stayed unmatched. There are 13 residues in the CDR3. The CDR3 loop is CASSLQGVYGYTF. The CDR3 coding sequence is TGTGCCAGCAGTTTACAGGGGGTCTATGGCTACACCTTC.

This clonotype has a handful of counts. V gene TRBV5-1 combines with J gene TRBJ2-7; 8 nucleotides align to TRBD1. The CDR3 is made up of 15 amino acids. Looked up from germline, CDR1 is SGHRS and CDR2 is YFSETQ. Trimming cost V 2 bases and J 4 bases; bases outside gene matches: 8. This CDR3 is CASSFTADRVYEQYF. CDR3 coding DNA: TGCGCCAGCAGCTTTACGGCGGACAGGGTGTACGAGCAGTACTTC. Full variable domain (outside the CDR3, taken from reference TRBV5-1 and TRBJ2-7): KAGVTQTPRYLIKTRGQQVTLSCSPISGHRSVSWYQQTPGQGLQFLFEYFSETQRNKGNFPGRFSGRQFSNSRSEMNVSTLELGDSALYLCASSFTADRVYEQYFGPGTRLTVT.

This clonotype came up a few times. The rearrangement joins TRBV9 to TRBJ2-7, with TRBD1 identical over 8 bases. Germline V gene data show CDR1 as SGDLS and CDR2 as YYNGEE. There are 15 residues in the CDR3. J was trimmed by 4 bases and V by 4 bases; bases with no gene match: 10. CDR3 amino acids: CASSPGPGGTYEQYF. In DNA, the CDR3 is TGTGCCAGCAGCCCCGGGCCAGGGGGCACATACGAGCAGTACTTC.

This clonotype was seen more than once but under ten times. V usage is TRBV27 and J usage is TRBJ1-1; D is perhaps TRBD1 (6 bases). CDR1 is MNHEY and CDR2 is SMNVEV in the germline V gene (reference sequence). Trimming took off 5 bases at V and 1 base at J, with 17 bases between the two ends. CDR3 length equals 16 residues. CDR3 in DNA: TGTGCCAGCAGTGTGAGACAGGCGACAAGGAACACTGAAGCTTTCTTT. Its protein product is CASSVRQATRNTEAFF.

The chain carries TRBV4-2 and TRBJ2-7, with 13 nucleotides matching TRBD2. After removal of 0 bases from V and 2 bases from J, the junction contained 10 bases not matched to a gene. Per germline, CDR1 LGHNA and CDR2 YNFKEQ. The CDR3 is made up of 19 amino acids. CDR3: CASSQDNGGLAGEAYEQYF. CDR3 DNA: TGTGCCAGCAGCCAAGATAATGGAGGACTAGCGGGGGAAGCCTACGAGCAGTACTTC.

This clonotype has at least ten counts. The chain has TRBV4-2 and TRBJ2-7, with no clear D. Germline values: CDR1 LGHNA, CDR2 YNFKEQ. This CDR3 region has 11 residues. The germline V and J ends were trimmed by 5 bases and 5 bases, with 7 bases remaining between them. CDR3 sequence reads: CASSSLNEQYF. CDR3 nucleotide sequence: TGTGCCAGCAGCTCGTTAAACGAGCAGTACTTC.

This clonotype was recorded a few times. The chain carries TRBV4-2 and TRBJ2-7; 8 positions match TRBD1. The CDR3 consists of 15 residues. Germline V gives CDR1 LGHNA, CDR2 YNFKEQ. The V gene end was trimmed by 4 bases and the J gene end by 7 bases; junction bases not matched to a gene: 12. The CDR3 nucleotides are TGTGCCAGCAGCCGAGGACAGGGATTCCTAGAAGAGCAGTACTTC. It is translated as CASSRGQGFLEEQYF.

This clonotype was picked up many times. J is TRBJ2-1 and V is TRBV12-3 or TRBV12-4; the match to TRBD1 covers 8 bases. The CDR3 is 14 amino acids. V was clipped by 7 bases and J by 6 bases; unmatched bases: 8. This chain's CDR3 is CASTLDRVGNEQFF. The CDR3 nucleotides read TGTGCCAGCACCTTGGACAGGGTGGGCAATGAGCAGTTCTTC.

This clonotype was seen repeatedly, ten times or more. The rearrangement uses TRBV10-3 and TRBJ2-3; 9 positions agree with TRBD2. This CDR3 is built from 16 residues. The junction had 8 bases not matched to a gene; V was cut back by 6 bases and J by 1 base. Germline values: CDR1 ENHRY, CDR2 SYGVKD. CDR3 sequence (DNA): TGTGCCATCAGCGTCGAGCGGGAGGTTCGCACAGATACGCAGTATTTT. Translated: CAISVEREVRTDTQYF.

This clonotype was counted only a few times. For the CDR3, the DNA is TGTGCCAGCAGCGGCATGGAGCGGGAGGGGTTCACAGATACGCAGTATTTT. This gives the protein CASSGMEREGFTDTQYF. The chain recombines TRBV5-6 with TRBJ2-3; TRBD2 aligns across 10 bases. There are 17 residues in the CDR3. CDR1 is SGHDT, CDR2 YYEEEE, per germline. Trimming removed 4 bases from V and 2 bases from J; junction bases left unmatched: 10.

Only a few counts were recorded for this clonotype. V gene TRBV12-3 or TRBV12-4 combines with J gene TRBJ2-3; TRBD2 matches at 8 bases. CDR3 length: 16 amino acids. J was trimmed by 3 bases and V by 6 bases; bases with no gene match: 11. The CDR3 here is CASSPGGGGWTDTQYF. CDR3 DNA sequence: TGTGCCAGCAGCCCCGGGGGGGGCGGGTGGACAGATACGCAGTATTTT.

The chain recombines TRBV3-1 with TRBJ2-1; 11 bases are shared with TRBD2. The CDR3 sequence is 14 residues long. The J segment lost 10 bases and the V segment lost 4 bases, leaving 6 bases of the junction unmatched. Germline V gene lookup returns CDR1 LGHDT and CDR2 YNNKEL (reference sequence). DNA of the CDR3: TGTGCCAGCAGCCCTAGCGGGAGGCGCACCGAGCAGTTCTTC. Translated: CASSPSGRRTEQFF.

This sequence joins TRBV12-3 or TRBV12-4 and TRBJ2-7; TRBD2 is a possible D gene (6 bases). The V end lost 7 bases, the J end lost 0 bases, and 10 bases lay between the germline ends. This CDR3 comprises 13 residues. As DNA, the CDR3 is TGTGCCAGCAACGTCGGGGGCTCCTACGAGCAGTACTTC. It is translated as CASNVGGSYEQYF.

This clonotype was seen repeatedly, ten times or more. J is TRBJ2-1 and V is TRBV10-3; a weak D match, TRBD2 (6 bases). This CDR3 is built from 13 residues. CDR1 is ENHRY, CDR2 SYGVKD, per germline. V was cut by 2 bases and J by 9 bases, with 11 bases left in between. The CDR3 coding sequence is TGTGCCATCAGTGAGACGCGGGGAGGTGAGCAGTTCTTC. Translated, it gives CAISETRGGEQFF.